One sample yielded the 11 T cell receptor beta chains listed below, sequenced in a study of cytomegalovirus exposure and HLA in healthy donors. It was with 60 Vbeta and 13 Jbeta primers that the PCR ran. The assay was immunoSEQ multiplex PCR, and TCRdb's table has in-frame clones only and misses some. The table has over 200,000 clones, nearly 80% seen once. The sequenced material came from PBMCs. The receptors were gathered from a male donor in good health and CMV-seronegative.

The CDR3 reads CASSIPGHRSRSNIQYF. The CDR3 DNA sequence: TGTGCCAGTAGTATTCCGGGACACCGGAGCCGGAGTAACATTCAGTACTTC. V usage is TRBV19 and J usage is TRBJ2-4; the D gene is possibly TRBD1 (6 bases). CDR1 and CDR2 (germline): LNHDA, SQIVND (reference sequence). The ends were cut back, 3 bases at V and 7 bases at J, with 22 bases in the middle. The CDR3 extends over 17 amino acids.

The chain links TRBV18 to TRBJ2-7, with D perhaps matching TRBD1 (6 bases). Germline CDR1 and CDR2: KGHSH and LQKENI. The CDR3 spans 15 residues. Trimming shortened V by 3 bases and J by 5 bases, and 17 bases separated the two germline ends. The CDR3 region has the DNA TGTGCCAGCTCACCTGGGGTGGCCAGGGGAGACGAGCAGTACTTC. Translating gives CASSPGVARGDEQYF.

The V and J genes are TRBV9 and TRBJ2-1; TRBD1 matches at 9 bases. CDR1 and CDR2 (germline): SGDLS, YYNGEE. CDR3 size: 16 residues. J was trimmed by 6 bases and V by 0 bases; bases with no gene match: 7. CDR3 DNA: TGTGCCAGCAGCGTAGAAGGACAGGGGCTAGTCAATGAGCAGTTCTTC. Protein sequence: CASSVEGQGLVNEQFF.

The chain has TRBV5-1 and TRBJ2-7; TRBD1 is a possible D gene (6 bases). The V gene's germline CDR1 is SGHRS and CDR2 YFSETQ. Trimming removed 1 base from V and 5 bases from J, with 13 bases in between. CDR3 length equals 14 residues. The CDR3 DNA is TGCGCCAGCAGCTTGACTGCAGGGGCGCACGAGCAGTACTTC. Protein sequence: CASSLTAGAHEQYF. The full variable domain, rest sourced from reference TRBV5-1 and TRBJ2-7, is KAGVTQTPRYLIKTRGQQVTLSCSPISGHRSVSWYQQTPGQGLQFLFEYFSETQRNKGNFPGRFSGRQFSNSRSEMNVSTLELGDSALYLCASSLTAGAHEQYFGPGTRLTVT.

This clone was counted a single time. This CDR3 reads CASSLAGDIMTGELFF. Here the CDR3 DNA reads TGTGCCAGCAGCTTAGCAGGGGATATTATGACCGGGGAGCTGTTTTTT. The rearrangement uses TRBV7-2 and TRBJ2-2, with D tentatively TRBD1 (5 bases). Per germline, CDR1 SGHTA and CDR2 FQGNSA. V lost 0 bases to trimming and J lost 5 bases, with 13 bases between them. The CDR3 is 16 residues long.

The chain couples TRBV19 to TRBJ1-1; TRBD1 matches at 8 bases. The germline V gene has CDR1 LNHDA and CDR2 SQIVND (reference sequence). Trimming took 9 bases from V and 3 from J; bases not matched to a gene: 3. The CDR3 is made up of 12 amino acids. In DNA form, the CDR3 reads TGTGCCAGCTCCAGGGGGCACACTGAAGCTTTCTTT. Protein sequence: CASSRGHTEAFF.

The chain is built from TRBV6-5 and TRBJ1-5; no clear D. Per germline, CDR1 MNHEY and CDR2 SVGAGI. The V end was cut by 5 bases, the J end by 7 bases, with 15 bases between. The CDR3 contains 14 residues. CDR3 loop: CASSDDGNPQPQHF. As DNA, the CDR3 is TGTGCCAGCAGTGATGACGGGAACCCCCAGCCCCAGCATTTT.

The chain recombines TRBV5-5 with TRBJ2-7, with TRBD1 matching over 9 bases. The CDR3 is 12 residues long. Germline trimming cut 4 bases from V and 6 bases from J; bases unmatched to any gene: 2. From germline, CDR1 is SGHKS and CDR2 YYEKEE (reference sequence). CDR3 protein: CASSVDRGEQYF. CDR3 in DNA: TGTGCCAGCAGCGTGGACAGGGGCGAGCAGTACTTC.

In DNA form, the CDR3 reads TGTGCCAGTAGCAGGGGCAACTACAATGAGCAGTTCTTC. Its protein is CASSRGNYNEQFF. The genes are TRBV19 and TRBJ2-1; a weak D match, TRBD1 (6 bases). Trimming took 6 bases from V and 3 from J, leaving 9 bases between them. CDR3 size: 13 residues. Germline lookup yields CDR1 LNHDA and CDR2 SQIVND (reference sequence). The complete variable domain, with remaining parts taken from reference TRBV19 and TRBJ2-1, reads DGGITQSPKYLFRKEGQNVTLSCEQNLNHDAMYWYRQDPGQGLRLIYYSQIVNDFQKGDIAEGYSVSREKKESFPLTVTSAQKNPTAFYLCASSRGNYNEQFFGPGTRLTVL.

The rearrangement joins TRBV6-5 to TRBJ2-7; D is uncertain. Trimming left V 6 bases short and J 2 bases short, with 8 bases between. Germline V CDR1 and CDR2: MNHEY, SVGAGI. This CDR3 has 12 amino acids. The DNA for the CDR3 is TGTGCCAGCAGGGCCAGAACCTACGAGCAGTACTTC. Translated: CASRARTYEQYF.

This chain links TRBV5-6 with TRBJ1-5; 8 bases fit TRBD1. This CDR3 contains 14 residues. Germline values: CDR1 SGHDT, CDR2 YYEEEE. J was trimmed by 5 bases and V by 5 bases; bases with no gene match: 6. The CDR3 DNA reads TGTGCCAGCAGTACATGGGACAGGCATCAGCCCCAGCATTTT. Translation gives CASSTWDRHQPQHF.